This T cell receptor (beta chain) was captured by sequencing in a study of CD8 T cells in Susac syndrome. Reverse transcription of roughly 0.45 to 1 ug RNA used random hexamers. TCRdb processed the immunoSEQ multiplex PCR reads anew with MiXCR; each CDR3 protein has one entry. The sample lists 120,000 to 150,000 distinct CDR3 sequences; roughly 95% were seen once. With 6 bases removed from V and 1 base from J, the gap between germline ends came to 18 bases. Germline CDR1 DFQATT, CDR2 SNEGSKA (reference sequence). This CDR3 region has 15 residues. This rearrangement joins TRBV20-1 to TRBJ1-2; D uncertain. Sample: CD4+ T cells from PBMCs. The receptor comes from a human donor in good health. The CDR3 DNA is TGCAGTGCAATCCCTCGGGCAGAAAGTAACTATGGCTACACCTTC. Protein product: CSAIPRAESNYGYTF.